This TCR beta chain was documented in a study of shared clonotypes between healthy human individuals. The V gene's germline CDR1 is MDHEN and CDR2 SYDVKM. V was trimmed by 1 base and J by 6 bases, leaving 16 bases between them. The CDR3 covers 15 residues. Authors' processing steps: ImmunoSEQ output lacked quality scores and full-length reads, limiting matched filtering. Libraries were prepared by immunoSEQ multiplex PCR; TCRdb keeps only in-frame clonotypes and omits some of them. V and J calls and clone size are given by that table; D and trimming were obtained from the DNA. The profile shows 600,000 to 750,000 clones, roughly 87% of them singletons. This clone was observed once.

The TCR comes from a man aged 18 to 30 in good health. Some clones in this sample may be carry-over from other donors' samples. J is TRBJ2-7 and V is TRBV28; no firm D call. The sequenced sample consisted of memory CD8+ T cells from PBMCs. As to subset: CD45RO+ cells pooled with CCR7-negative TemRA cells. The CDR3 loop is CASSLFRSPAREQYF. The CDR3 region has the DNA TGTGCCAGCAGTTTATTCCGATCCCCGGCCCGCGAGCAGTACTTC.